This TCR beta chain was sequenced during a study of read filtering for tumor transcriptome and immune sequencing. Findings and limits, study-wide: About 80% of IR-seq clonotypes had one read, totaling around 3.4% of reads; RNA-seq: 74.6% and 44.6%. This fraction held mixed bone marrow immune cells after CD138-negative sorting.

By sample fraction, this clonotype is medium-sized. As yet, its antigen is unknown. Molecular barcoded adaptors covering alpha/delta and beta/gamma chains were used on roughly 370 ng RNA. TCRdb ran MiXCR on the reads and lists one entry per CDR3 protein. The repertoire includes under 7,000 distinct CDR3 sequences, 21% of them detected once, and around 23% sits in the top ten. From germline, CDR1 is SGHDN and CDR2 FVKESK. The germline V and J ends were trimmed by 4 bases and 0 bases, with 6 bases remaining between them. This CDR3 comprises 13 residues. The sequenced material came from a population of CD138-negative cells sorted from bone marrow. The receptor comes from a donor at least 40 years old with multiple myeloma. This sequence joins TRBV14 and TRBJ1-2; D may be TRBD1 (6 bases). The CDR3 DNA reads as TGTGCCAGCAGCCGGACAGCTAACTATGGCTACACCTTC. Protein: CASSRTANYGYTF.